This TCR beta chain was captured in a study of technical replicates of blood from a few donors (dated by TCRdb to about 2017). From its cysteine to its phenylalanine, the CDR3 spans 17 amino acids. The DNA shown is the 51-base CDR3, in frame from base 1. The CDR1 and CDR2 encoded by the germline V gene (reference sequence) are SEHNR and FQNEAQ. At the junction V is shortened by 3 bases and J by 6 bases; bases outside the gene matches: 7. Libraries were built with the immunoSEQ multiplex PCR assay. The clones in this table, taken by TCRdb from immuneACCESS, are in-frame only. Not every clone is retained; where verified, under half of the shortfall comes from an unresolved V gene, and the cause of the rest is unknown. The sample records some 66,000 clones, 98% of which are singletons. Over 0.15% of the sample is held by the ten biggest clonotypes. On this clone: This receptor's antigen is unknown. No qualities accompany the bases; no much larger clone lies one base away.

The sequence links TRBV7-9 to TRBJ2-2; 13 bases in the junction line up with TRBD2. Source material: T cells isolated from PBMCs. The receptor's source is a human donor in good health. The DNA reads TGTGCCAGCAGCTTCCCGGGACTAGCGGGGTTAGCCGGGGAGCTGTTTTTT. The encoded protein is CASSFPGLAGLAGELFF.